Many counts were recorded for the clone carrying this T cell receptor beta chain. Described time point: newly diagnosed GD, antithyroid drugs for less than 3 months. From RNA extracted from PBMCs, the TCR library was made. Between the trimmed V and J ends, which lost 5 bases and 1 base, there was a span of 11 bases. This CDR3 contains 14 residues. Germline V gene lookup returns CDR1 SGHVS and CDR2 FNYEAQ. Relying on iRepertoire HTBI primers and Arm-PCR of CDR3 regions, the team built TCR beta libraries. TCRdb ran MiXCR on the multiplex PCR reads and lists one entry per CDR3 protein. The sample records some 200,000 distinct CDR3 sequences, around a fifth being singletons. These data belong to a study of regulatory T cells in long-lasting Graves disease. These data are also associated with another study on T cells in Graves' hyperthyroidism and ophthalmopathy. This second report adds: The primer set for the first-round RT-PCR of the TCR CDR3 was HTBI. Classification by a 13 V-J model distinguished ophthalmopathy from stable hyperthyroidism.

The sequences come from peripheral blood mononuclear cells (PBMCs), collected at new diagnosis, from a patient treated with antithyroid drugs. The V call is TRBV7-6, the J call TRBJ1-1; D call uncertain. This clonotype originated in a woman in her 30s with Graves disease. The CDR3: CASSLGRRNTEAFF. Here the CDR3 DNA reads TGTGCCAGCAGCCTAGGACGCAGGAACACTGAAGCTTTCTTT.